The clone carrying this TCR beta chain showed up many times. Its antigen is not identified. V lost 0 bases to trimming and J lost 6 bases, with 9 bases between them. CDR3 length: 14 amino acids. The germline gives CDR1 SGHRS, CDR2 YFSETQ. This sample is part of a study of human T cells and chemical hapten exposure. Study at large: Scalp application of diphenylcyclopropenone was performed weekly in patients across the entire approximately 26-week study.

The time point denotes: patch test 2, 6 weeks after DPC sensitization. The treatment denotes: therapeutic diphenylcyclopropenone sensitization with weekly scalp DPC. The study used a library that attached unique molecular identifiers to individual cDNA molecules. TCRdb ran MiXCR on the RACE reads and lists one entry per CDR3 protein. This table has about 40,000 distinct CDR3 sequences, 3% to 3.5% appearing once. Points from the study as a whole: Because they had alopecia, donors may respond immunologically unlike healthy people.

V is TRBV5-1 and J is TRBJ2-2, with D perhaps TRBD2 (5 bases). The sample in question was whole blood, obtained in connection with sensitization to the hapten diphenylcyclopropenone (DPC). The TCR sequence derives from a man aged 40-49 years with alopecia areata. Some clones in this sample may be carry-over from other donors' samples. The CDR3 DNA is TGCGCCAGCAGCTTGGAACCCGGGGCCGGGGAGCTGTTTTTT. Encoded protein: CASSLEPGAGELFF.